These 11 T cell receptor beta chains came from one sample sequenced in a study of CD8 T cells in ankylosing spondylitis. One entry per CDR3 protein, called by TCRdb with MiXCR from the 5' RACE reads. The sample carries 85,000 to 100,000 distinct CDR3 sequences, 8% to 10% recorded once. Sequenced: blood, either unsorted or a sorted T cell fraction (not recorded which). Receptor source: a male donor with ankylosing spondylitis or in good health (not recorded which).

This clonotype occurred many times. The CDR3 here is CSAPVSGANVLTF. In nucleotides, the CDR3 is TGCAGTGCCCCCGTATCTGGGGCCAACGTCCTGACTTTC. The rearrangement joins TRBV20-1 to TRBJ2-6; D unresolved. The V gene lost 6 bases and the J gene lost 1 base, with 7 bases spanning the gap. Germline lookup yields CDR1 DFQATT and CDR2 SNEGSKA (reference sequence). This CDR3 contains 13 residues.

This clonotype was detected ten times or more. This sequence joins TRBV6-1 and TRBJ2-7, with TRBD1 identical over 10 bases. The germline gives CDR1 MNHNS, CDR2 SASEGT. Trimming at V came to 5 bases and at J to 3 bases, leaving 4 bases not matched to a gene. The CDR3 is 14 amino acids. The CDR3 sequence: CASSPGQGVYEQYF. The CDR3 DNA reads TGTGCCAGCAGTCCTGGACAGGGGGTCTACGAGCAGTACTTC.

This clonotype has ten or more counts. The chain couples TRBV19 to TRBJ2-1; 7 bases are a match to TRBD1. The CDR3 contains 13 residues. Looked up from germline, CDR1 is LNHDA and CDR2 is SQIVND (reference sequence). J gave up 10 bases and V 4 bases, and 7 bases lay outside the gene matches. CDR3 nucleotides: TGTGCCAGTAGTACCTACAGGGGCGGGGAGCAGTTCTTC. This translates into CASSTYRGGEQFF.

The table lists this clonotype with many counts. This chain uses TRBV29-1 with TRBJ2-7; the D is unclear. CDR1 SQVTM and CDR2 ANQGSEA come from the germline V gene. The CDR3 loop spans 13 amino acids. The V and J ends lost 1 base and 0 bases respectively, with 7 bases between them. CDR3 nucleotide sequence: TGCAGCGTTGAAGTAGCCAGCTCCTACGAGCAGTACTTC. Translation gives CSVEVASSYEQYF.

This clonotype showed up many times. A read error may produce the germline difference seen at one junction end. The rearrangement links TRBV7-2 to TRBJ1-1, with D tentatively TRBD1 (5 bases). This CDR3 region has 15 residues. Germline loops: CDR1 SGHTA, CDR2 FQGNSA. This chain's CDR3 is CASSLGVQVNTEAFF. In nucleotides, the CDR3 is TGTGCCAGCAGCTTAGGGGTACAGGTGAACACTGAGGCTTTCTTT.

Ten or more counts support this clonotype. The V gene is TRBV27, the J gene TRBJ1-2; D gene unclear. CDR1 and CDR2 (germline): MNHEY, SMNVEV (reference sequence). The CDR3 runs 18 residues. Trimming took 0 bases from V and 6 from J, leaving 23 bases between them. The CDR3: CASSLSNSRPGSGDGYTF. The CDR3 DNA is TGTGCCAGCAGTTTATCTAATTCCCGGCCAGGATCAGGCGATGGCTACACCTTC.

There are many counts of this clonotype. The rearrangement joins TRBV20-1 to TRBJ2-7; D is unresolved. The CDR3 covers 13 residues. Germline CDR1 reads DFQATT; CDR2 reads SNEGSKA (reference sequence). V was cut by 3 bases and J by 1 base, with 10 bases left in between. The CDR3 bases are TGCAGTGCTAGGAGGTGGGAATCCTACGAGCAGTACTTC. As protein: CSARRWESYEQYF.

The sample holds many counts of this clonotype. The rearrangement links TRBV11-2 to TRBJ2-6, with D possibly matching TRBD1 (5 bases). V lost 5 bases and J 0 bases, leaving 8 bases between the germline ends. The germline gives CDR1 SGHAT, CDR2 FQNNGV. This CDR3 region has 15 residues. This CDR3 is CASSVQGSGANVLTF. DNA for the CDR3: TGTGCCAGCAGCGTGCAGGGCTCTGGGGCCAACGTCCTGACTTTC.

This clonotype was counted ten times or more. As DNA, the CDR3 is TGTGCCAGCAGCTCGTGGGGGACAGGGGTCTCCGAGCAGTACTTC. Translating gives CASSSWGTGVSEQYF. The J gene is TRBJ2-7, the V gene TRBV12-3 or TRBV12-4; 10 nucleotides match TRBD1. The V and J ends lost 6 bases and 6 bases, in that order; junction bases with no gene match: 11. The CDR3 contains 15 residues.

The chain has TRBV18 and TRBJ2-3; possibly TRBD1 for D (5 bases). V was clipped by 3 bases and J by 5 bases, with 9 bases between them. This CDR3 has 13 residues. Germline V CDR1 and CDR2: KGHSH, LQKENI. The CDR3 coding sequence is TGTGCCAGCTCACCGACAGAAAGAGATACGCAGTATTTT. Protein sequence: CASSPTERDTQYF.

This clonotype was seen ten or more times. The chain is built from TRBV11-2 and TRBJ1-2; 9 bases fit TRBD1. After removal of 6 bases from V and 4 bases from J, the junction contained 9 bases not matched to a gene. This CDR3 spans 15 amino acids. Per germline, CDR1 SGHAT and CDR2 FQNNGV. The CDR3, as DNA: TGTGCCAGCAGACGAAGGATGGGACAGGGCTATGGCTACACCTTC. Translation gives CASRRRMGQGYGYTF.